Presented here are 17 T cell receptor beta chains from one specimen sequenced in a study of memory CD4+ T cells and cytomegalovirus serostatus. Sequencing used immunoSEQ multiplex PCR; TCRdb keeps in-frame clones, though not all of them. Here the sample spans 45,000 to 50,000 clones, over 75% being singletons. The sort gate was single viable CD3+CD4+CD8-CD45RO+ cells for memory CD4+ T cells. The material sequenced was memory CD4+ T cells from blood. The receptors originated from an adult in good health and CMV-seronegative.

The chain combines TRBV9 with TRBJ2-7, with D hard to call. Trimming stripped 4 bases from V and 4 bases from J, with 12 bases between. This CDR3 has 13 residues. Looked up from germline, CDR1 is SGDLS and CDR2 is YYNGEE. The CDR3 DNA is TGTGCCAGCAGCCCCGACCCCGGGTACGAGCAGTACTTC. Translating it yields CASSPDPGYEQYF.

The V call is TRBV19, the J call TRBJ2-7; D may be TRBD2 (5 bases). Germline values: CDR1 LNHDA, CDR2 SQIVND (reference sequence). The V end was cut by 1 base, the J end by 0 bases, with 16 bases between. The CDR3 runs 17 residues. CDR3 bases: TGTGCCAGTAGTATAGGCGGCCCGGAAACTAGCTCCTACGAGCAGTACTTC. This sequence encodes CASSIGGPETSSYEQYF.

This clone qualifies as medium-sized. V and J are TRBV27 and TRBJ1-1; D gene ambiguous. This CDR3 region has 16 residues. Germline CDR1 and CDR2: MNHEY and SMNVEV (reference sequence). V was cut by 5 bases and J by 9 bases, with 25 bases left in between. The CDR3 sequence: CASSTIQTFSSRQAFF. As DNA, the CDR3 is TGTGCCAGCAGTACCATTCAAACATTCTCCAGCCGACAAGCTTTCTTT.

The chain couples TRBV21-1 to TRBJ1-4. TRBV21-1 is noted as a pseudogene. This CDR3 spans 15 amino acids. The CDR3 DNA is TGTGCCAGCAGGGGGGGTGATGGGACTAATGAAAAACTGTTTTTT. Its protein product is CASRGGDGTNEKLFF.

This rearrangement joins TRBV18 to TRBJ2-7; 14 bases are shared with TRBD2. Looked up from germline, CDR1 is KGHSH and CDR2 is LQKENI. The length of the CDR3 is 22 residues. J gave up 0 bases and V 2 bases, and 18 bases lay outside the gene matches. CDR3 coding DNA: TGTGCCAGCTCACCAGGGCGCGGACTAGCGGGAGGACTCCACTCAAGCTCCTACGAGCAGTACTTC. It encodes CASSPGRGLAGGLHSSSYEQYF.

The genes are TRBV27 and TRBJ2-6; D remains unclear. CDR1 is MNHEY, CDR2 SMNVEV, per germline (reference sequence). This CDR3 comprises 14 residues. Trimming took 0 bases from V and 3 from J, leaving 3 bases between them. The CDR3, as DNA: TGTGCCAGCAGTTTATCGGGTGGGGCCAACGTCCTGACTTTC. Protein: CASSLSGGANVLTF. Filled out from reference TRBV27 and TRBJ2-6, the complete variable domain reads EAQVTQNPRYLITVTGKKLTVTCSQNMNHEYMSWYRQDPGLGLRQIYYSMNVEVTDKGDVPEGYKVSRKEKRNFPLILESPSPNQTSLYFCASSLSGGANVLTFGAGSRLTVL.

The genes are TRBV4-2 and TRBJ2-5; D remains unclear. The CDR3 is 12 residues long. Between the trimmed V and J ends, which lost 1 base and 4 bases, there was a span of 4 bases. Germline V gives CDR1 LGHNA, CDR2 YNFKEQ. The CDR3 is CASSQAGETQYF. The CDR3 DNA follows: TGTGCCAGCAGCCAAGCGGGAGAGACCCAGTACTTC.

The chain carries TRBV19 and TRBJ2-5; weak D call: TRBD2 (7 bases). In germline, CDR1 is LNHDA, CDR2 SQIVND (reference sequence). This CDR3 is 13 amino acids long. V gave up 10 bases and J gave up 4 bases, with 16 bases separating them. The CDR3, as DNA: TGTGCCACCACGCTTAGGGGGGGAGAGACCCAGTACTTC. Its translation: CATTLRGGETQYF.

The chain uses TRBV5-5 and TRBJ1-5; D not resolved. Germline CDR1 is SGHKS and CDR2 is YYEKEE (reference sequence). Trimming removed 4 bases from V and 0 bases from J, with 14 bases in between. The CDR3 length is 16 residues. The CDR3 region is CASSKRSILSNQPQHF. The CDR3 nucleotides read TGTGCCAGCAGCAAACGGTCAATCCTTAGCAATCAGCCCCAGCATTTT.

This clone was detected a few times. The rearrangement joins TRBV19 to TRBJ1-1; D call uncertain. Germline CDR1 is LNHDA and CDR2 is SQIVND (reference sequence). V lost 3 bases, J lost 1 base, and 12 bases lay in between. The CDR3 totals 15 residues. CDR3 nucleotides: TGTGCCAGTAGTATTGTGTGGCAGCCGAACACTGAAGCTTTCTTT. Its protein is CASSIVWQPNTEAFF.

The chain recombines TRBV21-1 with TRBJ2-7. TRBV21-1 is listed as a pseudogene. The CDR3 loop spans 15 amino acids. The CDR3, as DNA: TGTGCCAGCAGCAAAGGGACCAGACAAACCTACGAGCAGTACTTC. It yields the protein CASSKGTRQTYEQYF.

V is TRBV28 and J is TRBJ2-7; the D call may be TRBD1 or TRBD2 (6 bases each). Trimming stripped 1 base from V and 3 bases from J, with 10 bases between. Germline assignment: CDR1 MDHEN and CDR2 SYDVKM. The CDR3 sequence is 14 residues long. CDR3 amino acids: CASSLSGAYYEQYF. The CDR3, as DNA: TGTGCCAGCAGTTTATCGGGGGCCTACTACGAGCAGTACTTC. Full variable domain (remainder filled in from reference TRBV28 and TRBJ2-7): DVKVTQSSRYLVKRTGEKVFLECVQDMDHENMFWYRQDPGLGLRLIYFSYDVKMKEKGDIPEGYSVSREKKERFSLILESASTNQTSMYLCASSLSGAYYEQYFGPGTRLTVT.

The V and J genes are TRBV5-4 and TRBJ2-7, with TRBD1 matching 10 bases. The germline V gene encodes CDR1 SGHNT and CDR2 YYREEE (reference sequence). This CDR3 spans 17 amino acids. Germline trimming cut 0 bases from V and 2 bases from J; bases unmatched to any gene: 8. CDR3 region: CASSLAAGTGVTYEQYF. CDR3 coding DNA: TGTGCCAGCAGCTTGGCGGCCGGGACAGGGGTGACCTACGAGCAGTACTTC.

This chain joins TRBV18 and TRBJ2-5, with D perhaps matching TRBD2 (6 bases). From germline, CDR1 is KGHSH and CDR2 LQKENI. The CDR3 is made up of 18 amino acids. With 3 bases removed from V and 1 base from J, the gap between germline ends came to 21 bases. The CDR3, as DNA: TGTGCCAGCTCACCGAGCATTGGTGGCAGGAGGGCCCAAGAGACCCAGTACTTC. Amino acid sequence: CASSPSIGGRRAQETQYF.

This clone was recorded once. CDR3 sequence (DNA): TGTGCCAGCAGTTCGAGGGGGGGGCAGGGTGGCTACACCTTC. This encodes CASSSRGGQGGYTF. The chain combines TRBV6-6 with TRBJ1-2; a weak D match, TRBD1 (6 bases). The germline V gene encodes CDR1 MNHNY and CDR2 SVGAGI (reference sequence). The CDR3 consists of 14 residues. V was trimmed by 4 bases and J by 7 bases, leaving 16 bases between them.

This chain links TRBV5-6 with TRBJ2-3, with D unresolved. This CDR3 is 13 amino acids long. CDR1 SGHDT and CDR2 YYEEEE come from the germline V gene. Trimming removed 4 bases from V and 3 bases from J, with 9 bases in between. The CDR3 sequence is CASSLQSTDTQYF. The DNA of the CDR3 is TGTGCCAGCAGCCTCCAATCAACAGATACGCAGTATTTT.

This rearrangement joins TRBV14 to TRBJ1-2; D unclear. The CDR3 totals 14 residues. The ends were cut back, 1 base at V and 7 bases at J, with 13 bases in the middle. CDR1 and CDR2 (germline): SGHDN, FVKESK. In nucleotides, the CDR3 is TGTGCCAGCAGCCAAGGCATCTTTCCGGGTGGCTACACCTTC. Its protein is CASSQGIFPGGYTF.